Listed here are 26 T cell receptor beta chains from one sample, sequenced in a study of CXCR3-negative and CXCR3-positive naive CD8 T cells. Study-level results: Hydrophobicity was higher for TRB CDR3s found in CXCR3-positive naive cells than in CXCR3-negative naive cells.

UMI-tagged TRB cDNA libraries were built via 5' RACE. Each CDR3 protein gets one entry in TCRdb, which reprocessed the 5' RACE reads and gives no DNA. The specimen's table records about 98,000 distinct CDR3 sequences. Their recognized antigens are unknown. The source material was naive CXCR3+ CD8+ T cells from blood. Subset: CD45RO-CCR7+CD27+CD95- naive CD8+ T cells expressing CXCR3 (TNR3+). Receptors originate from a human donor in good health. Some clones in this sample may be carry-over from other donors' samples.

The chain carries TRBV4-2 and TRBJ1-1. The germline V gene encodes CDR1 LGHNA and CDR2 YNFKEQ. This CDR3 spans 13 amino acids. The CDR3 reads CASSQERLGEAFF.

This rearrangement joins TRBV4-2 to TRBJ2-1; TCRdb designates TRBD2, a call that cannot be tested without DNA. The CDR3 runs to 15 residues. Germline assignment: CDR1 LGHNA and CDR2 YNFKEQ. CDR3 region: CASSYEGIGYNEQFF.

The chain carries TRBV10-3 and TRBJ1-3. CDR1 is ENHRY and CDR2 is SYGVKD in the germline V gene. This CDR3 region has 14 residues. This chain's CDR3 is CAISEVLSGNTIYF.

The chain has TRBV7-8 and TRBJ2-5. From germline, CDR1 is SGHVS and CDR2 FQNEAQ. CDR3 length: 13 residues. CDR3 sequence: CASSLFLGETQYF.

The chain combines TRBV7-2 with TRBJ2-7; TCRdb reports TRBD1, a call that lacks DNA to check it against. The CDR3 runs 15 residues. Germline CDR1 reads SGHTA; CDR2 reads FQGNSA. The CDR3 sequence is CASSHSAGGRLEQYF.

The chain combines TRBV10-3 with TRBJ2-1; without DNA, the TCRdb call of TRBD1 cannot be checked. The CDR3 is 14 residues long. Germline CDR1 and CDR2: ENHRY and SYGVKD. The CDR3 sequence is CATRQVGSYNEQFF.

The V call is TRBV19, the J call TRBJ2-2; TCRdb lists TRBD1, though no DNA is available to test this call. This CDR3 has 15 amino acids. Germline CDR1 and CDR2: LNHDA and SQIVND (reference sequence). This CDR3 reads CASKGGDTYTGELFF.

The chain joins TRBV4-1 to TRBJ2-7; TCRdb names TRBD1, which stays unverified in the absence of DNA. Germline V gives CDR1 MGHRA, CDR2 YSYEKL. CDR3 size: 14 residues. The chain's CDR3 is CASSQRRAGYEQYF.

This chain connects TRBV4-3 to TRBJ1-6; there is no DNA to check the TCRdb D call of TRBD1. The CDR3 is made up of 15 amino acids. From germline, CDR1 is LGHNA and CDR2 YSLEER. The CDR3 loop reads CASSQDGGLNSPLHF.

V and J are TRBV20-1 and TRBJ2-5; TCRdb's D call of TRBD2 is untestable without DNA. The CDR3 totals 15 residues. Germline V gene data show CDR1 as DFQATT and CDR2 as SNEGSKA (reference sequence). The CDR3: CSARDSGGYQETQYF.

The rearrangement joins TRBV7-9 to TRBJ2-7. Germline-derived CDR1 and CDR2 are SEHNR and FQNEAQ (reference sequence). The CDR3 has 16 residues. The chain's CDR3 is CASSSDWTTTSYEQYF.

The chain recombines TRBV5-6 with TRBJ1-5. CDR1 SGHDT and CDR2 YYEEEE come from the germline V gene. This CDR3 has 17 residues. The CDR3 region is CASSLSSAEYSNQPQHF.

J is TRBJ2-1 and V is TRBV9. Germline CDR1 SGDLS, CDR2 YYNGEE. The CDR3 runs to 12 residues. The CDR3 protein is CASSVGNNEQFF.

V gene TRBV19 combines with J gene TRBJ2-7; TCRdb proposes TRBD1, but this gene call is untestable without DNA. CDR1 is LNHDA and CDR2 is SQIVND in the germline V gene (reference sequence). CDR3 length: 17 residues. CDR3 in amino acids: CASSPRILGGAGNEQYF.

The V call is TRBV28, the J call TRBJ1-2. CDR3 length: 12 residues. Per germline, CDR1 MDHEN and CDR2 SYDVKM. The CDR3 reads CASSSDYYGYTF.

The chain's CDR3 is CASSQPGQGDSNTEAFF. The V and J genes are TRBV7-2 and TRBJ1-1; the D call from TCRdb, TRBD1, cannot be confirmed without DNA. This CDR3 is built from 17 residues. Germline-derived CDR1 and CDR2 are SGHTA and FQGNSA.

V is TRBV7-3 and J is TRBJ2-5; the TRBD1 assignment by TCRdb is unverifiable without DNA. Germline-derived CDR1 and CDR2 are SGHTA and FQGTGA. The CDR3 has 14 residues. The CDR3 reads CASSPGFYQETQYF.

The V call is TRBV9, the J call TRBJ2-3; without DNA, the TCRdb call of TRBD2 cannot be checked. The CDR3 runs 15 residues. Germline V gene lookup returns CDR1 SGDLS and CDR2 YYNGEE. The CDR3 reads CASSGRDSPPDTQYF.

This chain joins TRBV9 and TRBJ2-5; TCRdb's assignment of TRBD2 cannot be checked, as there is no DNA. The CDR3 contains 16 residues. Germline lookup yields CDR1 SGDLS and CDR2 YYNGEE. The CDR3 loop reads CASSVGGSGGLETQYF.

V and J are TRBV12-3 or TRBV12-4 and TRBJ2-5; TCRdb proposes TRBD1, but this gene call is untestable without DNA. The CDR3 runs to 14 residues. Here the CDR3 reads CASRSDSTEETQYF.

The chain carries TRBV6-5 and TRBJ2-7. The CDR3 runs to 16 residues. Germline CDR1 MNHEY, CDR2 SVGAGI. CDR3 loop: CASSYSGDGGSYEQYF.

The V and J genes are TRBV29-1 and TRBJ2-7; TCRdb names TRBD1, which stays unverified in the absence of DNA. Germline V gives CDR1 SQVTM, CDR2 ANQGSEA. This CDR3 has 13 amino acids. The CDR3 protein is CSVGAGVSYEHYF.

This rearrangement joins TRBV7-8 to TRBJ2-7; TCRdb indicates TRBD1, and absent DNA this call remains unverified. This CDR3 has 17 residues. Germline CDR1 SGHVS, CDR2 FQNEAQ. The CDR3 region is CASSSLYSGQDSYEQYF.

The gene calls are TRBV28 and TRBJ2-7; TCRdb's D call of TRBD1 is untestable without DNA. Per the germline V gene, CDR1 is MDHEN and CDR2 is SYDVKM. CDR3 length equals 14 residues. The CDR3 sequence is CASSLYTGTYEQYF.

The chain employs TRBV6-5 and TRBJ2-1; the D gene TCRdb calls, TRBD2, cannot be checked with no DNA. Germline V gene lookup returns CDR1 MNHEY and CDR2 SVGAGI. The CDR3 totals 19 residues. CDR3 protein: CASSYTTSGGHTDNNEQFF.

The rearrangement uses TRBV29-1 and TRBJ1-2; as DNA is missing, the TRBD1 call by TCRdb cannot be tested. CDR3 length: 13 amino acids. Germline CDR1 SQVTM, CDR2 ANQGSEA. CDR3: CSVGNPVLYGYTF.